One T cell receptor (beta chain) is described in this entry. J was trimmed by 4 bases and V by 6 bases; bases with no gene match: 10. The CDR3 is 15 residues long. The germline CDR1 and CDR2 sequences are MNHEY and SVGAGI. The record originates from a study of blood T cell repertoires in COVID-19. Study in general: The origin of the acute and convalescent COVID-19 samples was the United States, Italy and Spain. PBMCs, B-cell-depleted T cells, or T cells were the source of the cDNA or gDNA that made up the material.

In the original processing: Estimation of nucleated cell counts relied on the amplification of reference gene primers. TCRdb keeps only in-frame clones here, not all; method: immunoSEQ multiplex PCR. For V, J and clone size, that table is used; D and trimming come from the DNA. This sample has 75,000 or so clones, with roughly 88% found just once. V and J are TRBV6-5 and TRBJ2-5; the match to TRBD1 covers 8 bases. Sequencing was done on a sample of peripheral blood. The TCR was taken from a man aged 45-65 years with acute or convalescent COVID-19. Written as DNA, the CDR3 is TGTGCCAGCAGAAAGCAGACAGGGGCAGGAGAGACCCAGTACTTC. Translating gives CASRKQTGAGETQYF.